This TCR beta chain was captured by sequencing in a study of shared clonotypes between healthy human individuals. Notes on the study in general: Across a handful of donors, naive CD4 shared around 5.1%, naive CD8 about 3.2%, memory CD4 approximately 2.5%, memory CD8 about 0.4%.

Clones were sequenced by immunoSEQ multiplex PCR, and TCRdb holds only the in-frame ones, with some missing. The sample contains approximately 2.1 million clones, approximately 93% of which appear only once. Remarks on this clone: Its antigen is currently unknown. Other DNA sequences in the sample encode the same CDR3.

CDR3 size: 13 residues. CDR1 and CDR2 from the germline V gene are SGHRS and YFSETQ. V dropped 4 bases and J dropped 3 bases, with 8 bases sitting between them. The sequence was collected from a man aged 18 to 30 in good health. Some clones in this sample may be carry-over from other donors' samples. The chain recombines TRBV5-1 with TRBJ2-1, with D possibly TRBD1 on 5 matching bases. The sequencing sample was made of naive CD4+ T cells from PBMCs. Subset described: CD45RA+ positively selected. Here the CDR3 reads CASSQDSYNEQFF. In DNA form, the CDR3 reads TGCGCCAGCAGCCAAGACAGCTACAATGAGCAGTTCTTC.